Presented here are 9 T cell receptor beta chains from one specimen sequenced in a study of blood T cell repertoires in COVID-19. Libraries were prepared by immunoSEQ multiplex PCR; TCRdb keeps only in-frame clonotypes and omits some of them. The sample has about 230,000 clones, 83% seen once; the top ten hold approximately 7%. The sequenced sample consisted of peripheral blood. Receptors were obtained from a woman between 45 and 65 years old with acute or convalescent COVID-19.

This clone appeared once. This chain uses TRBV28 with TRBJ1-6; TRBD1 might be the D (6 bases). Trimming took off 2 bases at V and 9 bases at J, with 11 bases between the two ends. The CDR3 length is 14 residues. Germline CDR1 MDHEN, CDR2 SYDVKM. The CDR3 DNA follows: TGTGCCAGCAGTTTAAGGGCCAGGGGTTCACCCCTCCACTTT. Its protein product is CASSLRARGSPLHF.

This clone was seen once. The chain carries TRBV28 and TRBJ2-5, with TRBD2 matching 8 bases. With V trimmed by 2 bases and J by 5 bases, 16 bases remained unmatched. Looked up from germline, CDR1 is MDHEN and CDR2 is SYDVKM. There are 18 residues in the CDR3. CDR3 in amino acids: CASSLLSTHSGTGETQYF. CDR3 in DNA: TGTGCCAGCAGTTTACTCTCAACACATAGCGGGACGGGGGAGACCCAGTACTTC.

The J gene is TRBJ2-7, the V gene TRBV2, with D possibly matching TRBD2 (5 bases). Germline lookup yields CDR1 SNHLY and CDR2 FYNNEI. Trimming cost V 6 bases and J 2 bases, with 14 bases left between them. The CDR3 has 14 amino acids. The CDR3 loop is CASSRVRTPYEQYF. For the CDR3, the DNA is TGTGCCAGCAGCCGCGTCCGGACTCCCTACGAGCAGTACTTC.

This chain links TRBV5-1 with TRBJ1-2, with TRBD1 matching over 8 bases. With V trimmed by 0 bases and J by 4 bases, 5 bases remained unmatched. The germline gives CDR1 SGHRS, CDR2 YFSETQ. The CDR3 runs 15 residues. Here the CDR3 reads CASSLAFDRGYGYTF. The CDR3 DNA follows: TGCGCCAGCAGCTTGGCCTTCGACAGGGGCTATGGCTACACCTTC.

This sequence joins TRBV19 and TRBJ2-5; perhaps TRBD2 as D (6 bases). The CDR3 has 12 amino acids. Germline loops: CDR1 LNHDA, CDR2 SQIVND (reference sequence). Trimming removed 11 bases at V and 5 bases at J, with 15 bases between. The CDR3 bases are TGTGCCTCCCGGGCCCGGGGGGAGACCCAGTACTTC. It is translated as CASRARGETQYF.

The V and J genes are TRBV28 and TRBJ1-4; D gene ambiguous. Trimming cost V 8 bases and J 7 bases, with 17 bases left between them. Germline V gene sequence: CDR1 MDHEN, CDR2 SYDVKM. CDR3 length equals 14 residues. CDR3 sequence (DNA): TGTGCCAGCTACGGAGACCTCCCGGGTGAAAAACTGTTTTTT. It specifies CASYGDLPGEKLFF.

The V and J genes are TRBV19 and TRBJ2-1; 12 positions match TRBD2. Germline loops: CDR1 LNHDA, CDR2 SQIVND (reference sequence). Trimming removed 9 bases from V and 1 base from J; junction bases left unmatched: 19. The CDR3 loop spans 20 amino acids. The CDR3 DNA sequence: TGTGCCAGCAAACCTGGCGGGCTAGCGGGAGGGATCTCATCCTACAATGAGCAGTTCTTC. Protein: CASKPGGLAGGISSYNEQFF.

This chain uses TRBV5-4 with TRBJ2-1; D is possibly TRBD1 (6 bases). Trimming removed 4 bases from V and 7 bases from J, with 12 bases in between. Germline V gene data show CDR1 as SGHNT and CDR2 as YYREEE (reference sequence). The CDR3 totals 13 residues. The CDR3 region has the DNA TGTGCCAGCAGCACCCGGACAGAGAATGAGCAGTTCTTC. It is translated as CASSTRTENEQFF.

The V and J genes are TRBV27 and TRBJ2-7; 10 bases are a match to TRBD2. Germline trimming cut 7 bases from V and 6 bases from J; bases unmatched to any gene: 6. CDR1 is MNHEY and CDR2 is SMNVEV in the germline V gene (reference sequence). This CDR3 contains 13 residues. This CDR3 is CASTPAGGPEQYF. As DNA, the CDR3 is TGTGCCAGCACCCCAGCGGGAGGGCCCGAGCAGTACTTC.